This record concerns one T cell receptor beta chain sequence. There is no known antigen for this receptor. The sample holds no much larger clone one base away, and base qualities are not on file. This entry comes from a study of OX40 agonist ivuxolimab in advanced cancers. For the study in its entirety: Ivuxolimab was an agonistic, fully human IgG2 monoclonal antibody directed against OX40 (CD134), a costimulatory receptor. Intravenous ivuxolimab was administered to patients every 2 weeks at six dose levels: 0.01, 0.1, 0.3, 1.5, 3 and 10 mg/kg. Among the 52 dose-escalation patients, around 20 had hepatocellular carcinoma, roughly 15 melanoma, 9 renal cell carcinoma and 9 head and neck cancer. In the dose-escalation cohort, 65% to 90% of patients were male, and the mean age was approximately 60 years, with a range of about 23 to 85. Patients were allowed to have had prior anti-PD-1, anti-PD-L1 or anti-CTLA-4 therapy, and roughly 40% of the dose-escalation patients had been treated with checkpoint inhibitors. Three dose-escalation patients achieved partial responses, one with hepatocellular carcinoma and two with cutaneous melanoma. The purpose of peripheral TCRbeta sequencing was to test whether ivuxolimab changed TCR sequence diversity and led to clonal T-cell expansion. The paper reports the monotherapy dose-escalation portion (N = 52 patients) of the phase I ivuxolimab trial.

What the authors observed across the whole study: In the 0.1-3.0 mg/kg groups, partial responders had among the lowest normalized peripheral clonal expansion, particularly in CD8+ T cells. Low levels of normalized T-cell clonal expansion were also seen in some patients who did not respond. The antigen specificity of the clonally expanded peripheral T cells was not determined. After ivuxolimab, more expanded clones were found on average in CD8+ T cells than in CD4+ T cells. Clonal expansion of both CD4+ and CD8+ blood T cells was observed from baseline to week 6 at doses 0.1 to 3.0 mg/kg.

Patients with autoimmune disease history or receiving systemic immunosuppression were excluded from the trial. Peripheral blood for TCR sequencing was collected from all dose cohorts at baseline, on cycle 4 day 1, and on cycle 7 day 1. Samples were obtained from an open-label, multicenter, first-in-human phase I dose-escalation trial of ivuxolimab. Adults with locally advanced or metastatic melanoma, renal cell carcinoma, hepatocellular carcinoma or head and neck squamous cell carcinoma were enrolled in the trial. CD4+ and CD8+ T cells were sorted separately from peripheral blood before TCR sequencing. Taken from cysteine to phenylalanine, the CDR3 has 16 residues. The kept DNA is CDR3 alone, 48 bases in frame from the first base. V trim: 3 bases; J trim: 6 bases; unmatched bases: 6. CDR1 is given as SGHRS and CDR2 as YFSETQ, both from the germline V gene. For sequencing of the TCRbeta CDR3 region, genomic DNA was extracted from the sorted cells. The immunoSEQ Assay was used for sequencing of TCRbeta CDR3 regions. TCRdb limited this immuneACCESS table to in-frame rearrangements with V and J called. A share of clones is missing; checked studies link under half to unresolved V genes, and the rest is unexplained. This sample has 92,000 or so clones in its table, and more than 80% of those were observed once. The ten largest make up about 5.8% of the sample.

The V and J segments used are TRBV5-1 and TRBJ2-2; 12 central nucleotides agree with TRBD2. The sequence came from an adult with an advanced solid tumor such as melanoma, head and neck, liver or kidney cancer. The source was CD4+ or CD8+ T cells sorted from blood, collected in a trial of the OX40 agonist ivuxolimab. The CDR3 protein sequence reads: CASSSRTSGVSGELFF. The DNA reads as follows: TGCGCCAGCAGCTCCCGGACTAGCGGGGTGTCCGGGGAGCTGTTTTTT.